This TCR beta chain derives from a study of blood T cells in healthy people across ages. Combining a sample-barcoded 5' primer with a J-beta primer mix, a second PCR ran for roughly 6 to 12 cycles. Via MiXCR, TCRdb re-called the 5' RACE reads, giving one row per CDR3 protein. Among approximately 700,000 distinct CDR3 sequences listed, about 30% were seen once. CDR1 is SEHNR and CDR2 is FQNEAQ in the germline V gene (reference sequence). V shed 1 base and J 3 bases; nucleotides not matched to a gene: 12. The CDR3 sequence is 18 residues long. Sequencing was carried out using blood. This sequence originates from a woman aged 80 or older in good health. J is TRBJ1-2 and V is TRBV7-9, with TRBD1 matching 9 bases. In DNA form, the CDR3 reads TGTGCCAGCAGCTTAGGCCGGACAGGGGTAGGGTCGGACTATGGCTACACCTTC. This encodes CASSLGRTGVGSDYGYTF.